Shown below are 28 T cell receptor beta chains from a single sample sequenced in a study of T cell responses to AZD1222 COVID-19 vaccine. Repertoires were generated with immunoSEQ multiplex PCR, while TCRdb's copy carries only in-frame clones and drops some. This sample yields tens of thousands of clones, of which more than 75% are seen a single time; around 19% belongs to the top ten. The sequencing here drew on peripheral blood, taken 28 days after the second AZD1222 dose. The receptors derive from an adult who received the AZD1222 COVID-19 vaccine.

The chain employs TRBV7-2 and TRBJ1-5, with TRBD1 identical over 10 bases. CDR1 and CDR2 from the germline V gene are SGHTA and FQGNSA. The junction had 7 bases not matched to a gene; V was cut back by 1 base and J by 10 bases. The CDR3 is made up of 15 amino acids. The CDR3 DNA sequence: TGTGCCAGCAGCTTAGGGGGACAGGGGTCTGGTCCCCAGCATTTT. Amino acid sequence: CASSLGGQGSGPQHF.

The chain carries TRBV28 and TRBJ2-3; D unresolved. CDR1 is MDHEN, CDR2 SYDVKM, per germline. Trimming cost V 3 bases and J 2 bases, with 9 bases left between them. The CDR3 covers 14 residues. The CDR3 region has the DNA TGTGCCAGCAGTTTGGCCGACATCACAGATACGCAGTATTTT. This encodes CASSLADITDTQYF.

The chain employs TRBV5-1 and TRBJ1-2, with 10 bases lining up with TRBD1. The V gene end was trimmed by 0 bases and the J gene end by 4 bases; junction bases not matched to a gene: 6. The CDR3 loop spans 16 amino acids. In germline, CDR1 is SGHRS, CDR2 YFSETQ. The CDR3 loop reads CASSLGQGANRYGYTF. The CDR3 DNA follows: TGCGCCAGCAGCTTGGGACAGGGGGCTAACCGCTATGGCTACACCTTC.

The chain recombines TRBV9 with TRBJ1-5, with no clear D. Germline V gene data show CDR1 as SGDLS and CDR2 as YYNGEE. The CDR3 has 14 residues. Trimming removed 0 bases at V and 4 bases at J, with 8 bases between. In DNA, the CDR3 is TGTGCCAGCAGCGTAGGGGCGGAGAATCAGCCCCAGCATTTT. Translated, it gives CASSVGAENQPQHF.

The chain recombines TRBV28 with TRBJ1-5; the D gene is possibly TRBD1 (6 bases). This CDR3 has 15 residues. Between the trimmed V and J ends, which lost 8 bases and 0 bases, there was a span of 14 bases. The germline CDR1 and CDR2 sequences are MDHEN and SYDVKM. In nucleotides, the CDR3 is TGTGCCAGCGGTCGGGACACCAATAGCAATCAGCCCCAGCATTTT. Protein: CASGRDTNSNQPQHF.

The V call is TRBV18, the J call TRBJ2-2; D is tentatively TRBD1 or TRBD2 (5 bases each). This CDR3 comprises 15 residues. Germline CDR1 and CDR2: KGHSH and LQKENI. Trimming shortened V by 5 bases and J by 6 bases, and 16 bases separated the two germline ends. The CDR3: CASSSGTGSAGELFF. CDR3 bases: TGTGCCAGCTCATCTGGGACGGGGTCGGCCGGGGAGCTGTTTTTT.

The CDR3 loop reads CASGLVIGAKMNTEAFF. CDR3 bases: TGTGCTAGTGGTTTGGTAATCGGGGCTAAAATGAACACTGAAGCTTTCTTT. J is TRBJ1-1 and V is TRBV12-5; the D gene is possibly TRBD1 (5 bases). V gave up 0 bases and J gave up 0 bases, with 14 bases separating them. The germline V gene has CDR1 LGHNT and CDR2 FRNRAP. The CDR3 consists of 17 residues. Full variable domain (outside the CDR3, taken from reference TRBV12-5 and TRBJ1-1): DARVTQTPRHKVTEMGQEVTMRCQPILGHNTVFWYRQTMMQGLELLAYFRNRAPLDDSGMPKDRFSAEMPDATLATLKIQPSEPRDSAVYFCASGLVIGAKMNTEAFFGQGTRLTVV.

The gene calls are TRBV30 and TRBJ1-5; the D is unclear. Per germline, CDR1 GTSNPN and CDR2 SVGIG (reference sequence). CDR3 length: 14 residues. The V end lost 3 bases, the J end lost 0 bases, and 9 bases lay between the germline ends. CDR3 sequence reads: CAWSHGASNQPQHF. DNA for the CDR3: TGTGCCTGGAGCCATGGAGCTAGCAATCAGCCCCAGCATTTT.

The V gene is TRBV12-5, the J gene TRBJ2-1; 10 bases agree with TRBD2. This CDR3 contains 15 residues. Germline-derived CDR1 and CDR2 are LGHNT and FRNRAP. The trim removed 5 bases at V and 8 bases at J, leaving 9 bases unmatched. CDR3 residues: CASGPRAGGPHEQFF. Written as DNA, the CDR3 is TGTGCTAGTGGTCCGCGAGCGGGGGGGCCACATGAGCAGTTCTTC.

V is TRBV15 and J is TRBJ1-1; TRBD1 aligns across 9 bases. V shed 3 bases and J 0 bases; nucleotides not matched to a gene: 5. The CDR3 extends over 16 amino acids. In germline, CDR1 is LNHNV, CDR2 YYDKDF (reference sequence). The CDR3 region is CATSSGDRVMNTEAFF. For the CDR3, the DNA is TGTGCCACCAGCAGTGGGGACAGGGTCATGAACACTGAAGCTTTCTTT.

The V gene is TRBV3-1 (or the pseudogene TRBV3-2), the J gene TRBJ2-2, with D unclear. The CDR3 has 13 residues. Germline V gives CDR1 LGHDT, CDR2 YNNKEL (reference sequence). V dropped 3 bases and J dropped 6 bases, with 8 bases sitting between them. The CDR3 DNA sequence: TGTGCCAGCAGCCACTTAGCCGCCGGGGAGCTGTTTTTT. Protein sequence: CASSHLAAGELFF.

The V and J genes are TRBV4-2 and TRBJ2-5; 8 nucleotides align to TRBD2. The CDR3 totals 15 residues. Germline loops: CDR1 LGHNA, CDR2 YNFKEQ. Trimming took 1 base from V and 1 from J; bases not matched to a gene: 2. CDR3 sequence reads: CASSQAGGPQETQYF. CDR3 coding DNA: TGTGCCAGCAGCCAAGCGGGGGGGCCCCAAGAGACCCAGTACTTC.

This clone was counted once. The chain joins TRBV11-2 to TRBJ2-4; 8 bases are a match to TRBD1. The CDR3 is made up of 14 amino acids. Unmatched junction bases numbered 7, after V lost 6 bases and J lost 6 bases. The V gene's germline CDR1 is SGHAT and CDR2 FQNNGV. CDR3 region: CASSLDRDLNIQYF. CDR3 nucleotide sequence: TGTGCCAGCAGTTTGGACAGGGACCTAAACATTCAGTACTTC.

The chain carries TRBV12-3 or TRBV12-4 and TRBJ1-6; D remains unclear. The CDR3 contains 13 residues. Trimming left V 2 bases short and J 5 bases short, with 4 bases between. The CDR3 region has the DNA TGTGCCAGCAGTTTATTAGATAATTCACCCCTCCACTTT. Its protein product is CASSLLDNSPLHF.

The genes are TRBV7-9 and TRBJ2-4, with unresolved D. Germline assignment: CDR1 SEHNR and CDR2 FQNEAQ (reference sequence). This CDR3 is 14 amino acids long. V was cut by 2 bases and J by 0 bases, with 5 bases left in between. CDR3 nucleotides: TGTGCCAGCAGCTTATATCTAGCCAAAAACATTCAGTACTTC. Its translation: CASSLYLAKNIQYF.

This chain connects TRBV20-1 to TRBJ2-3, with TRBD2 identical over 10 bases. CDR1 is DFQATT and CDR2 is SNEGSKA in the germline V gene (reference sequence). The CDR3 runs to 15 residues. The V gene end was trimmed by 3 bases and the J gene end by 2 bases; junction bases not matched to a gene: 5. Here the CDR3 DNA reads TGCAGTGCTAGTCTAGCGGGGGAGTCCACAGATACGCAGTATTTT. It encodes CSASLAGESTDTQYF.

V gene TRBV6-6 combines with J gene TRBJ1-1, with unresolved D. V lost 2 bases and J 5 bases, leaving 18 bases between the germline ends. The germline V gene has CDR1 MNHNY and CDR2 SVGAGI (reference sequence). This CDR3 contains 16 residues. CDR3 sequence (DNA): TGTGCCAGCAGTTACCGCGAGATTCTTGGGAGGACTGAAGCTTTCTTT. It translates to CASSYREILGRTEAFF.

The V call is TRBV7-9, the J call TRBJ2-7; no clear D. Germline V gene sequence: CDR1 SEHNR, CDR2 FQNEAQ (reference sequence). The CDR3 consists of 15 residues. V was cut by 1 base and J by 2 bases, with 12 bases left in between. The DNA for the CDR3 is TGTGCCAGCAGCTTAGGGGTCGACACTCCCTACGAGCAGTACTTC. This gives the protein CASSLGVDTPYEQYF. Full variable domain (missing parts from reference TRBV7-9 and TRBJ2-7): DTGVSQNPRHKITKRGQNVTFRCDPISEHNRLYWYRQTLGQGPEFLTYFQNEAQLEKSRLLSDRFSAERPKGSFSTLEIQRTEQGDSAMYLCASSLGVDTPYEQYFGPGTRLTVT.

This clone was recorded only once. The rearrangement links TRBV6-5 to TRBJ1-2, with 10 bases aligning to TRBD1. Trimming cost V 6 bases and J 11 bases; bases outside gene matches: 12. Germline CDR1 MNHEY, CDR2 SVGAGI. The CDR3 covers 14 residues. The CDR3 spells CASRRGHGTGDYTF. CDR3 nucleotide sequence: TGTGCCAGCAGACGGGGACACGGGACAGGGGATTACACCTTC.

V usage is TRBV5-4 and J usage is TRBJ2-3; 8 bases are shared with TRBD2. Germline CDR1 and CDR2: SGHNT and YYREEE (reference sequence). The trim removed 3 bases at V and 4 bases at J, leaving 10 bases unmatched. The CDR3 spans 16 residues. The CDR3 protein is CASSYPPSGGADTQYF. As DNA, the CDR3 is TGTGCCAGCAGCTATCCTCCCAGCGGGGGTGCAGATACGCAGTATTTT.

The rearrangement joins TRBV19 to TRBJ1-1; the D gene is possibly TRBD1 (5 bases). This CDR3 has 18 amino acids. Trimming pared 6 bases from V and 4 bases from J, leaving 27 bases between. Germline V gives CDR1 LNHDA, CDR2 SQIVND (reference sequence). In DNA form, the CDR3 reads TGTGCCAGTAGCCTAACTGGGCAGGGCTTAGTAAAGGTCACTGAAGCTTTCTTT. Its protein product is CASSLTGQGLVKVTEAFF.

The chain combines TRBV3-1 (or the pseudogene TRBV3-2) with TRBJ1-2, with no clear D. Germline V CDR1 and CDR2: LGHDT, YNNKEL (reference sequence). V was clipped by 4 bases and J by 0 bases, with 9 bases between them. The CDR3 is 14 residues long. CDR3 sequence reads: CASSLSGANYGYTF. CDR3 coding DNA: TGTGCCAGCAGCCTTTCAGGAGCTAACTATGGCTACACCTTC.

This clone was detected only once. The chain combines TRBV6-6 with TRBJ2-5, with 9 bases identical to TRBD1. The germline CDR1 and CDR2 sequences are MNHNY and SVGAGI (reference sequence). The length of the CDR3 is 15 residues. V shed 1 base, J shed 3 bases, and the junction held 3 bases outside the gene matches. The CDR3 DNA reads as TGTGCCAGCAGTTACTTGGGACAGGGAAAAGAGACCCAGTACTTC. Its protein is CASSYLGQGKETQYF.

This chain links TRBV5-1 with TRBJ1-4; TRBD1 agrees at 10 bases. The germline V gene has CDR1 SGHRS and CDR2 YFSETQ. The V gene end was trimmed by 4 bases and the J gene end by 0 bases; junction bases not matched to a gene: 3. This CDR3 comprises 16 residues. CDR3 residues: CASSVGTGATNEKLFF. The CDR3 bases are TGCGCCAGCAGCGTAGGGACAGGGGCAACTAATGAAAAACTGTTTTTT.

V gene TRBV4-1 combines with J gene TRBJ1-2, with 8 bases matching TRBD1. CDR1 MGHRA and CDR2 YSYEKL come from the germline V gene. The CDR3 is 16 amino acids. Trimming at V came to 1 base and at J to 2 bases, leaving 6 bases not matched to a gene. CDR3 in amino acids: CASSQVLRTGNYGYTF. The CDR3 DNA sequence: TGCGCCAGCAGCCAAGTACTCCGGACAGGGAACTATGGCTACACCTTC.

The chain links TRBV27 to TRBJ2-1, with no clear D. Between the trimmed V and J ends, which lost 2 bases and 8 bases, there was a span of 7 bases. This CDR3 comprises 12 residues. Germline V gives CDR1 MNHEY, CDR2 SMNVEV (reference sequence). As DNA, the CDR3 is TGTGCCAGCAGTTTAATAGGCGATGAGCAGTTCTTC. Translation: CASSLIGDEQFF.

This sequence joins TRBV27 and TRBJ2-1, with D possibly being TRBD2 (6 bases). The CDR3 contains 14 residues. Germline values: CDR1 MNHEY, CDR2 SMNVEV (reference sequence). The V end lost 7 bases, the J end lost 6 bases, and 16 bases lay between the germline ends. The CDR3 is CASTSWGGGNEQFF. The CDR3 nucleotides are TGTGCCAGCACCTCATGGGGAGGAGGCAATGAGCAGTTCTTC.

The CDR3 loop is CASRGGTGEYVKYNEQFF. The DNA of the CDR3 is TGCGCCAGCAGGGGGGGGACAGGGGAATATGTTAAATACAATGAGCAGTTCTTC. V and J are TRBV10-2 and TRBJ2-1; 10 bases agree with TRBD1. The CDR3 sequence is 18 residues long. Losses at the gene ends were 6 bases for V and 4 bases for J; bases not matched to a gene: 15. Per germline, CDR1 WSHSY and CDR2 SAAADI.